What follows is one T cell receptor (beta chain) and its context. Antigen: not known. These data belong to a study of T cell responses to AZD1222 COVID-19 vaccine. General study findings and limits: The repertoires were collected only after the peak T cell response.

Method: immunoSEQ multiplex PCR; TCRdb's copy keeps in-frame clones and lacks some. Of nearly 110,000 clones listed, around 90% were seen once; the top ten hold over 3.5%. Germline CDR1 reads KGHSH; CDR2 reads LQKENI. This CDR3 region has 17 residues. Trimming pared 0 bases from V and 1 base from J, leaving 15 bases between. The source material was peripheral blood, sampled on day 0 of AZD1222 vaccination. The chain has TRBV18 and TRBJ1-2, with D maybe TRBD1 (5 bases). The TCR originated in an adult in good health. The chain's CDR3 is CASSPPSREPLNYGYTF. CDR3 in DNA: TGTGCCAGCTCACCACCAAGCAGGGAACCCCTTAACTATGGCTACACCTTC.